This T cell receptor beta chain was captured in a study of blood T cell repertoires in COVID-19. The table came from immunoSEQ multiplex PCR; TCRdb's copy has only in-frame clones and leaves some out. Of approximately 44,000 clones detected, about nine tenths appear once; the ten largest clones hold roughly 7.6%. This CDR3 spans 15 amino acids. J lost 5 bases, V lost 6 bases, and 6 bases had no gene match. Germline V gives CDR1 LGHNA, CDR2 YSLEER. The clonotype was recovered from a man aged 55 to 70 with active COVID-19. The chain joins TRBV4-3 to TRBJ2-1, with 11 positions matching TRBD2. Sequenced material: peripheral blood. CDR3 coding DNA: TGCGCCAGCAGTAAGATACTAGCGGGAGACAATGAGCAGTTCTTC. The encoded protein is CASSKILAGDNEQFF.